Below, 18 T cell receptor beta chains from the same sample are listed, as sequenced in a study of OX40 agonist ivuxolimab in advanced cancers. TCRdb's copy holds only in-frame clones and misses some; the assay was immunoSEQ multiplex PCR. In the table there are 45,000 to 50,000 clones, around 90% of which are singletons. Material: CD4+ or CD8+ T cells sorted from blood, obtained in a trial of the OX40 agonist ivuxolimab. The receptor source for this set is an adult with an advanced solid tumor such as melanoma, head and neck, liver or kidney cancer.

The V gene is TRBV19, the J gene TRBJ1-1, with D maybe TRBD1 (6 bases). V lost 9 bases, J lost 3 bases, and 14 bases lay in between. Germline assignment: CDR1 LNHDA and CDR2 SQIVND (reference sequence). The CDR3 extends over 13 amino acids. The CDR3, as DNA: TGTGCCAGCAACAGGGTAAACGACACTGAAGCTTTCTTT. This codes for CASNRVNDTEAFF.

This chain links TRBV11-2 with TRBJ1-1; 7 bases map to TRBD1. There are 16 residues in the CDR3. The trim removed 0 bases at V and 8 bases at J, leaving 12 bases unmatched. Germline V gene data show CDR1 as SGHAT and CDR2 as FQNNGV. In nucleotides, the CDR3 is TGTGCCAGCAGCTTAGATCCTCGGCAGGGGGAGTCAGAAGCTTTCTTT. Amino acids: CASSLDPRQGESEAFF.

Note on this clone: This CDR3 is also generated by other DNA sequences in the sample. The V and J genes are TRBV27 and TRBJ1-6; D is unresolved. V dropped 6 bases and J dropped 7 bases, with 7 bases sitting between them. CDR3 size: 12 residues. Germline assignment: CDR1 MNHEY and CDR2 SMNVEV (reference sequence). The CDR3, as DNA: TGTGCCAGCAGGTTCTTGAATTCACCCCTCCACTTT. Translating gives CASRFLNSPLHF.

This chain connects TRBV28 to TRBJ2-3; D perhaps matches TRBD1 (7 bases). This CDR3 is 17 amino acids long. CDR1 is MDHEN and CDR2 is SYDVKM in the germline V gene. V lost 3 bases, J lost 0 bases, and 16 bases lay in between. The CDR3 reads CASSFGHRGGSTDTQYF. CDR3 DNA: TGTGCCAGCAGTTTTGGCCACAGGGGAGGAAGCACAGATACGCAGTATTTT. The variable domain in full, with the rest retrieved from reference TRBV28 and TRBJ2-3, is DVKVTQSSRYLVKRTGEKVFLECVQDMDHENMFWYRQDPGLGLRLIYFSYDVKMKEKGDIPEGYSVSREKKERFSLILESASTNQTSMYLCASSFGHRGGSTDTQYFGPGTRLTVL.

The J gene is TRBJ1-2, the V gene TRBV30, with D tentatively TRBD1 (6 bases). The CDR3 sequence is 13 residues long. Per germline, CDR1 GTSNPN and CDR2 SVGIG (reference sequence). V was pared by 0 bases and J by 6 bases, with 11 bases between. The CDR3 nucleotides are TGTGCCTGGAGTGTAGCCAGGGGAGATGGCTACACCTTC. Amino acid sequence: CAWSVARGDGYTF. The full variable domain, rest sourced from reference TRBV30 and TRBJ1-2, is SQTIHQWPATLVQPVGSPLSLECTVEGTSNPNLYWYRQAAGRGLQLLFYSVGIGQISSEVPQNLSASRPQDRQFILSSKKLLLSDSGFYLCAWSVARGDGYTFGSGTRLTVV.

This chain connects TRBV6-1 to TRBJ2-7; D is undetermined. This CDR3 is 14 amino acids long. V was cut by 3 bases and J by 3 bases, with 12 bases left in between. Germline V gives CDR1 MNHNS, CDR2 SASEGT. The DNA for the CDR3 is TGTGCCAGCAGTGAGGTACAGCTTCACTACGAGCAGTACTTC. This codes for CASSEVQLHYEQYF.

The chain joins TRBV5-6 to TRBJ1-1, with D possibly TRBD1 on 5 matching bases. V lost 0 bases, J lost 1 base, and 7 bases lay in between. Germline V CDR1 and CDR2: SGHDT, YYEEEE. CDR3 length: 14 residues. For the CDR3, the DNA is TGTGCCAGCAGCTTGGGACAGACGAACACTGAAGCTTTCTTT. Encoded protein: CASSLGQTNTEAFF. Complete variable domain (other parts from reference TRBV5-6 and TRBJ1-1): DAGVTQSPTHLIKTRGQQVTLRCSPKSGHDTVSWYQQALGQGPQFIFQYYEEEERQRGNFPDRFSGHQFPNYSSELNVNALLLGDSALYLCASSLGQTNTEAFFGQGTRLTVV.

The chain is built from TRBV4-1 and TRBJ1-1; weak D call: TRBD1 (5 bases). CDR1 is MGHRA, CDR2 YSYEKL, per germline. The CDR3 extends over 15 amino acids. Between the trimmed V and J ends, which lost 2 bases and 0 bases, there was a span of 10 bases. The CDR3 nucleotides are TGCGCCAGCAGCCAAACCAGGGTTTTGAACACTGAAGCTTTCTTT. Translating it yields CASSQTRVLNTEAFF.

This chain connects TRBV28 to TRBJ1-4; 7 bases map to TRBD1. CDR1 is MDHEN, CDR2 SYDVKM, per germline. Trimming removed 7 bases from V and 10 bases from J; junction bases left unmatched: 15. The CDR3 consists of 15 residues. CDR3: CASTITSGPGGKLFF. The DNA of the CDR3 is TGTGCCAGCACTATTACCTCGGGCCCAGGGGGAAAACTGTTTTTT. Full variable domain (remainder filled in from reference TRBV28 and TRBJ1-4): DVKVTQSSRYLVKRTGEKVFLECVQDMDHENMFWYRQDPGLGLRLIYFSYDVKMKEKGDIPEGYSVSREKKERFSLILESASTNQTSMYLCASTITSGPGGKLFFGSGTQLSVL.

The V call is TRBV2, the J call TRBJ2-2; the D is unclear. The V gene lost 5 bases and the J gene lost 4 bases, with 20 bases spanning the gap. Germline CDR1 SNHLY, CDR2 FYNNEI. The CDR3 length is 17 residues. The CDR3 spells CASSPTWTRRLTGELFF. The CDR3 coding sequence is TGTGCCAGCAGTCCAACCTGGACCCGCCGTCTCACCGGGGAGCTGTTTTTT.

This chain uses TRBV6-1 with TRBJ2-7, with TRBD1 matching 9 bases. V gave up 7 bases and J gave up 2 bases; unmatched junction bases: 6. There are 14 residues in the CDR3. Germline-derived CDR1 and CDR2 are MNHNS and SASEGT. The CDR3 here is CASTLDRGTYEQYV. CDR3 nucleotides: TGTGCCAGCACCCTGGACAGGGGAACCTACGAGCAGTACGTC.

The chain is built from TRBV6-1 and TRBJ2-7; possibly TRBD1 or TRBD2 for D (5 bases each). V was trimmed by 2 bases and J by 6 bases, leaving 8 bases between them. The CDR3 length is 12 residues. Germline V gene lookup returns CDR1 MNHNS and CDR2 SASEGT. The CDR3 region is CASSEYGGEQYV. DNA for the CDR3: TGTGCCAGCAGTGAATATGGGGGCGAGCAGTACGTC.

The gene calls are TRBV7-9 and TRBJ2-1; TRBD2 matches at 15 bases. Trimming took 7 bases from V and 8 from J; bases not matched to a gene: 12. Germline V gene sequence: CDR1 SEHNR, CDR2 FQNEAQ (reference sequence). The CDR3 totals 17 residues. The CDR3 DNA reads TGTGCCAGCACCCAGGGACTAGCGGGGGGTGCCCTAGATGAGCAGTTCTTC. It encodes CASTQGLAGGALDEQFF.

The V call is TRBV5-1, the J call TRBJ2-1; D gene ambiguous. The germline V gene encodes CDR1 SGHRS and CDR2 YFSETQ. Trimming removed 4 bases at V and 4 bases at J, with 3 bases between. The CDR3 sequence is 11 residues long. CDR3: CASSQYNEQFF. The DNA of the CDR3 is TGCGCCAGCAGCCAATACAATGAGCAGTTCTTC.

This clone showed up just once. The chain couples TRBV19 to TRBJ2-1; D unresolved. CDR3 length equals 13 residues. Germline V gives CDR1 LNHDA, CDR2 SQIVND (reference sequence). V lost 1 base and J lost 3, with 4 bases in between. This CDR3 reads CASSIGFYNEQFF. The CDR3 nucleotides read TGTGCCAGTAGTATAGGGTTCTACAATGAGCAGTTCTTC.

The chain links TRBV11-3 to TRBJ2-2, with 7 positions matching TRBD1. The CDR3 extends over 15 amino acids. Trimming removed 5 bases from V and 1 base from J; junction bases left unmatched: 4. Looked up from germline, CDR1 is SGHNT and CDR2 is YENEEA. CDR3 loop: CASSSRDRNTGELFF. DNA for the CDR3: TGTGCCAGCAGCAGCCGGGACAGGAACACCGGGGAGCTGTTTTTT.

The J gene is TRBJ2-5, the V gene TRBV9; the match to TRBD1 covers 8 bases. Trimming cost V 3 bases and J 5 bases; bases outside gene matches: 6. The CDR3 runs 14 residues. Germline CDR1 and CDR2: SGDLS and YYNGEE. CDR3 sequence reads: CASSEQGAIETQYF. CDR3 DNA sequence: TGTGCCAGCAGCGAGCAGGGGGCCATTGAGACCCAGTACTTC.

The chain is built from TRBV29-1 and TRBJ2-3; a possible D gene is TRBD2 (5 bases). This CDR3 region has 12 residues. Germline CDR1 is SQVTM and CDR2 is ANQGSEA. The V gene lost 2 bases and the J gene lost 7 bases, with 10 bases spanning the gap. The CDR3 bases are TGCAGCGTTGAACGCACCGGGAATACGCAGTATTTT. Translated: CSVERTGNTQYF.